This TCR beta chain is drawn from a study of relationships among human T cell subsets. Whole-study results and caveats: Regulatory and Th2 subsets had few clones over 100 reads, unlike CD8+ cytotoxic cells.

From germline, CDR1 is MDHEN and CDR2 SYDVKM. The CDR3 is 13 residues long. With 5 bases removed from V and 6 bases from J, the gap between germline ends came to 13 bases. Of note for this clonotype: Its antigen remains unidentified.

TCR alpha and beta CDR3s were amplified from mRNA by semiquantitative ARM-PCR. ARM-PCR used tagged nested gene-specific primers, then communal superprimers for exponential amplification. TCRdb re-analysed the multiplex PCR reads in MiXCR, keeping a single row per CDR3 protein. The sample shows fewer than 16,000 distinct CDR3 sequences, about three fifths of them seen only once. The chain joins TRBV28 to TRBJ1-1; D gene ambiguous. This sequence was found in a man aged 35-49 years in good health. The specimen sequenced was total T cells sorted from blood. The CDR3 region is CASSPKGGPEAFF. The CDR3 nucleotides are TGTGCCAGCAGTCCTAAGGGCGGCCCTGAAGCTTTCTTT.